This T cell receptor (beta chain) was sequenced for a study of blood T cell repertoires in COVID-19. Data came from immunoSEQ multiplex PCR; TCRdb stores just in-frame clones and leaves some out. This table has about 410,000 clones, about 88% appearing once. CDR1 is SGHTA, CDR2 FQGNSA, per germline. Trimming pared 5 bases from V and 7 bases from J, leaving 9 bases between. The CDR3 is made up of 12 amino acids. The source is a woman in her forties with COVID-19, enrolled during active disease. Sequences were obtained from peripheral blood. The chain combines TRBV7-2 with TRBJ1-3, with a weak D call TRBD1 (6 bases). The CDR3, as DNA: TGTGCCAGCAGCCCGGGGGGCAACACCATATATTTT. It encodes CASSPGGNTIYF.